This T cell receptor (beta chain) was obtained from a study of T-cell reconstitution after alpha-beta-depleted transplantation in children. Overall study results and limits: Expanded clones from the graft, numbering several hundred, reportedly supplied alpha-beta T cells about two months after transplant. Recipient T cells and thymic progenitors that survived gave rise to the high TCRbeta diversity observed at day 60 in some patients.

V was shortened by 5 bases and J by 2 bases, with 19 bases between the two germline ends. The CDR3 sequence is 17 residues long. CDR1 and CDR2 from the germline V gene are LNHNV and YYDKDF (reference sequence). Preparation of the TCRbeta library used unique molecular identifiers. TCRdb used MiXCR to reprocess the PCR reads, holding one entry per CDR3 protein. The sample includes 540,000 or so distinct CDR3 sequences, 23% of them seen just once. As to this clonotype: Its antigen is unidentified.

This specimen was PBMCs, mostly from graft donor cells, taken 360 days after TCRalphabeta/CD19-depleted stem cell transplant. V is TRBV15 and J is TRBJ2-1, with D possibly TRBD2 on 6 matching bases. This clonotype was sampled from a boy under two years old who had a stem cell transplant for acute myeloid leukemia, so the T cells may come from the graft donor. CDR3 residues: CATSPQRRGPPYNEQFF. DNA for the CDR3: TGTGCCACCAGCCCTCAGAGGCGGGGTCCCCCCTACAATGAGCAGTTCTTC. Based on the CDR3 plus reference TRBV15 and TRBJ2-1, the full variable domain is DAMVIQNPRYQVTQFGKPVTLSCSQTLNHNVMYWYQQKSSQAPKLLFHYYDKDFNNEADTPDNFQSRRPNTSFCFLDIRSPGLGDTAMYLCATSPQRRGPPYNEQFFGPGTRLTVL.